This TCR beta chain stems from a study of blood T cells in healthy people across ages. Study-level points and caveats: Versus aged donors, long-lived donors had higher diversity and more naive CD4+ cells.

Isolated PBMCs totaled at least 7 million in each sample. Per sample, at least 5 micrograms of total RNA were extracted. J gave up 8 bases and V 7 bases, and 8 bases lay outside the gene matches. CDR1 is SQVTM and CDR2 is ANQGSEA in the germline V gene. This CDR3 has 13 amino acids. Using a J-beta primer mix together with a sample-barcoded 5' primer, a second PCR was run for about 6 to 11 cycles. Through a template-switch adaptor with 12 random nucleotides, each cDNA molecule received a tag. TCRdb passed the 5' RACE reads through MiXCR, listing each CDR3 protein once. This table holds some 640,000 distinct CDR3 sequences, 49% found once. With regard to this clonotype: Its target is unknown.

The chain recombines TRBV29-1 with TRBJ2-1; 10 nucleotides agree with TRBD1. This clonotype was obtained from a woman aged 55-70 years in good health. The sample was blood. Here the CDR3 reads CSGGQGQGYEQFF. The CDR3 DNA reads as TGCAGCGGGGGCCAGGGACAGGGGTATGAGCAGTTCTTC.